This is a list of T cell receptor beta chains from one sample in a study of shared clonotypes between healthy human individuals. Only in-frame clones appear in the TCRdb table, and some are missing; sequencing was by immunoSEQ multiplex PCR. Of over a million clones listed, 95% to 99% are singletons. The sequencing sample was made of naive CD4+ T cells sorted from blood. These TCRs come from a man aged 25-45 years in good health. The CDR3 runs from the conserved cysteine through the conserved F or W. The order of the fields is D gene, clone size, J gene, V gene, CDR3 protein, CDR3 DNA. The D gene is left open where the match is weak. Clone size is given for some rows only: seen once, a few or many times, or a class if the clone is expanded.

NA	NA	TRBJ2-7	TRBV18	CASSLTGGYEQYF	TGTGCCAGCTCACTTACAGGCGGCTACGAGCAGTACTTC
NA	NA	TRBJ2-7	TRBV10-2	CASSETRVYEQYF	TGCGCCAGCAGTGAGACTAGAGTCTACGAGCAGTACTTC
TRBD1	NA	TRBJ2-7	TRBV10-3	CAISEGQGDYEQYF	TGTGCCATCAGTGAAGGACAGGGGGACTACGAGCAGTACTTC
NA	NA	TRBJ2-5	TRBV29-1	CSVDGRVETQYF	TGCAGCGTTGATGGCAGGGTGGAGACCCAGTACTTC
NA	NA	TRBJ2-7	TRBV7-8	CAVHSTVYEQYF	TGTGCCGTTCACTCGACGGTCTACGAGCAGTACTTC
NA	NA	TRBJ1-5	TRBV28	CASSRPGVRALGNQPQHF	TGTGCCAGCAGCCGACCGGGCGTCAGGGCCCTGGGCAATCAGCCCCAGCATTTT
TRBD2	NA	TRBJ2-7	TRBV19	CASSLGLGVDEQYF	TGTGCCAGTAGTTTGGGACTAGGTGTCGACGAGCAGTACTTC
TRBD1	NA	TRBJ1-5	TRBV2	CASKDRVGQPQHF	TGTGCCAGCAAGGACAGGGTTGGACAGCCCCAGCATTTT
NA	NA	TRBJ1-2	TRBV15	CATSSGRIPGNYGYTF	TGTGCCACCAGCAGCGGGCGGATTCCGGGTAACTATGGCTACACCTTC
TRBD2	NA	TRBJ2-3	TRBV5-1	CASSFGTSGTDTQYF	TGCGCCAGCAGCTTTGGCACTAGCGGCACAGATACGCAGTATTTT
TRBD2	NA	TRBJ2-1	TRBV29-1	CSVASGWSSYNEQFF	TGCAGCGTTGCTAGCGGGTGGAGCTCCTACAATGAGCAGTTCTTC
NA	NA	TRBJ2-1	TRBV25-1	CASSEYGLAHYNEQFF	TGTGCCAGCAGTGAATACGGGCTAGCTCACTACAATGAGCAGTTCTTC
TRBD1	NA	TRBJ1-4	TRBV4-1	CASSQEGQGLGKLFF	TGCGCCAGCAGCCAAGAGGGACAGGGATTGGGAAAACTGTTTTTT
NA	NA	TRBJ2-7	TRBV11-2	CASSLVGSSYEQYF	TGTGCCAGCAGCCTAGTGGGCAGCTCCTACGAGCAGTACTTC
TRBD1	once	TRBJ2-7	TRBV7-8	CASSLSGSPPGQGQYEQYF	TGTGCCAGCAGCTTAAGCGGGTCGCCCCCGGGACAGGGTCAATACGAGCAGTACTTC
NA	NA	TRBJ2-1	TRBV2	CASSELRTYNEQFF	TGTGCCAGCAGTGAGTTACGGACATACAATGAGCAGTTCTTC
NA	NA	TRBJ2-2	TRBV7-8	CASSLARGAPNTGELFF	TGTGCCAGCAGCTTAGCCCGGGGGGCGCCGAACACCGGGGAGCTGTTTTTT
NA	NA	TRBJ1-3	TRBV6-1	CASSVQPRGFTGNTIYF	TGTGCCAGCAGTGTCCAACCCCGGGGGTTCACTGGAAACACCATATATTTT
NA	NA	TRBJ2-2	TRBV11-2	CASSLGNRADGELFF	TGTGCCAGCAGCTTAGGAAACAGGGCGGACGGGGAGCTGTTTTTT
TRBD1	NA	TRBJ1-2	TRBV19	CASSVPMGQVPGYTF	TGTGCCAGTAGTGTTCCGATGGGACAGGTCCCTGGCTACACCTTC
TRBD2	NA	TRBJ2-1	TRBV9	CASSVRLAGFNNEQFF	TGTGCCAGCAGCGTTAGACTAGCGGGGTTTAACAATGAGCAGTTCTTC
NA	once	TRBJ1-5	TRBV15	CATSSALGDYFNQPQHF	TGTGCCACCAGCAGTGCTCTCGGGGACTACTTCAATCAGCCCCAGCATTTT
NA	once	TRBJ2-5	TRBV11-2	CASSTPGDGSTQYF	TGTGCCAGCAGCACCCCGGGTGACGGGAGTACCCAGTACTTC
NA	NA	TRBJ2-1	TRBV28	CASTRPGWSGYNEQFF	TGTGCCAGTACTCGCCCGGGGTGGTCGGGATACAATGAGCAGTTCTTC
TRBD1	NA	TRBJ1-2	TRBV2	CASRERTGINPPTVYGYTF	TGTGCCAGCAGGGAGAGGACAGGCATCAATCCCCCCACCGTCTATGGCTACACCTTC
TRBD2	NA	TRBJ2-7	TRBV10-3	CAISEDQREYEQYF	TGTGCCATCAGTGAGGACCAGCGGGAGTACGAGCAGTACTTC
NA	NA	TRBJ2-2	TRBV11-2	CASSPVAGRGGELFF	TGTGCCAGCAGCCCCGTTGCCGGCCGTGGGGGGGAGCTGTTTTTT
TRBD1	NA	TRBJ2-7	TRBV19	CATRDRGAYEQYF	TGTGCCACCCGGGACAGGGGGGCTTACGAGCAGTACTTC
NA	NA	TRBJ2-7	TRBV28	CASSFSFHEQYF	TGTGCCAGCAGTTTTAGTTTCCACGAGCAGTACTTC
NA	NA	TRBJ2-7	TRBV25-1	CASTQGPYEQYF	TGTGCCAGCACCCAGGGACCCTACGAGCAGTACTTC
NA	NA	TRBJ1-5	TRBV29-1	CSVGDFMGSNQPQHF	TGCAGCGTCGGGGATTTCATGGGTAGCAATCAGCCCCAGCATTTT
NA	once	TRBJ2-2	TRBV9	CASSVVLGGELFF	TGTGCCAGCAGCGTAGTATTAGGGGGGGAGCTGTTTTTT
NA	NA	TRBJ1-1	TRBV13	CASSSGPNTEAFF	TGTGCCAGCAGCTCCGGGCCGAACACTGAAGCTTTCTTT
TRBD2	NA	TRBJ2-5	TRBV2	CASSAGSGRAGETQYF	TGTGCCAGCAGCGCGGGGAGCGGGAGGGCCGGAGAGACCCAGTACTTC
NA	NA	TRBJ2-6	TRBV2	CASSEYSGANVLTF	TGTGCCAGCAGTGAGTACTCTGGGGCCAACGTCCTGACTTTC
NA	NA	TRBJ1-1	TRBV11-2	CASSGGRLAFF	TGTGCCAGCAGCGGGGGGAGACTGGCTTTCTTT
TRBD2	NA	TRBJ2-1	TRBV15	CATSRGGIAGNYNEQFF	TGTGCCACCAGCAGAGGGGGGATAGCGGGAAACTACAATGAGCAGTTCTTC
NA	NA	TRBJ1-5	TRBV28	CASSKIDWNSNQPQHF	TGTGCCAGCAGTAAGATAGACTGGAATAGCAATCAGCCCCAGCATTTT
TRBD1	NA	TRBJ1-4	TRBV7-2	CASSPRDRGNEKLFF	TGTGCCAGCAGCCCCCGGGACAGGGGAAATGAAAAACTGTTTTTT
NA	NA	TRBJ1-2	TRBV7-9	CASSLDPSNYGYTF	TGTGCCAGCAGCTTAGACCCTTCTAACTATGGCTACACCTTC
NA	once	TRBJ2-1	TRBV7-9	CASSLEVGHNEQFF	TGTGCCAGCAGCTTAGAAGTGGGGCACAATGAGCAGTTCTTC
NA	NA	TRBJ2-7	TRBV12-2	CASRALAGSYEQYF	TGTGCAAGTCGCGCATTAGCGGGATCCTACGAGCAGTACTTC
NA	NA	TRBJ2-1	TRBV18	CASSPGGSSETYNEQFF	TGTGCCAGCTCACCCGGGGGTTCTAGCGAAACGTACAATGAGCAGTTCTTC
TRBD2	NA	TRBJ2-7	TRBV6-4	CASARGVGEQYF	TGTGCCAGCGCCCGGGGGGTGGGCGAGCAGTACTTC
NA	NA	TRBJ1-5	TRBV14	CASNTGGDGRFLNQPQHF	TGTGCCAGCAACACCGGGGGGGACGGACGATTTCTGAATCAGCCCCAGCATTTT
NA	NA	TRBJ2-1	TRBV7-9	CASSLRVSDEQFF	TGTGCCAGCAGCTTACGTGTGAGTGATGAGCAGTTCTTC
NA	NA	TRBJ2-1	TRBV28	CASSLPGVINEQFF	TGTGCCAGCAGTTTACCAGGGGTGATTAATGAGCAGTTCTTC
TRBD2	NA	TRBJ2-5	TRBV7-2	CASSLGSGARGGQETQYF	TGTGCCAGCAGCTTAGGGAGCGGGGCAAGGGGCGGGCAAGAGACCCAGTACTTC
TRBD1	NA	TRBJ1-2	TRBV19	CASTTGGRARGYTF	TGTGCCAGTACTACAGGGGGCCGCGCTAGGGGCTACACCTTC
NA	NA	TRBJ2-7	TRBV7-2	CASSSQARSGSYEQYF	TGTGCCAGCAGCTCCCAAGCGCGGTCCGGTAGTTACGAGCAGTACTTC
NA	NA	TRBJ2-5	TRBV5-1	CASSLGAGEETQYF	TGCGCCAGCAGCTTGGGGGCAGGGGAGGAGACCCAGTACTTC
NA	NA	TRBJ1-1	TRBV7-4	CASSFAGRDTEAFF	TGTGCCAGCAGCTTCGCAGGGAGGGACACTGAAGCTTTCTTT
NA	once	TRBJ1-2	TRBV19	CASSASGIINYGYTF	TGTGCCAGTAGCGCCTCGGGGATTATTAACTATGGCTACACCTTC
TRBD1	NA	TRBJ2-7	TRBV25-1	CASSVTGSHEQYF	TGTGCCAGCAGTGTGACAGGGTCGCACGAGCAGTACTTC
NA	NA	TRBJ2-3	TRBV27	CASSLSRVATDTQYF	TGTGCCAGCAGTTTATCGCGAGTAGCGACAGATACGCAGTATTTT
NA	NA	TRBJ1-3	TRBV18	CASSLQGSGNTIYF	TGTGCCAGCTCACTACAGGGATCTGGAAACACCATATATTTT
NA	NA	TRBJ1-1	TRBV11-2	CASSLRYPGASEAFF	TGTGCCAGCAGCCTTAGATATCCGGGGGCGTCTGAAGCTTTCTTT
TRBD1	once	TRBJ2-3	TRBV11-3	CASSAPDREDTQYF	TGTGCCAGCTCCGCCCCCGACAGGGAAGATACGCAGTATTTT